This T cell receptor beta chain was profiled in a study of human T cells and chemical hapten exposure. About the study: Upper inner arm skin measuring around 2 cm by around 2 cm received 2% DPC for sensitization. Alopecia areata, totalis or universalis affected patients, mainly female. Study-wide findings and caveats: TCRs at high frequency, those above 1 in 1000, did not change with DPC sensitization. Large CDR3 similarity clusters arose significantly more often from expanded TCRs than from controls.

The junction had 13 bases not matched to a gene; V was cut back by 5 bases and J by 5 bases. The CDR3 sequence is 17 residues long. Per the germline V gene, CDR1 is MNHEY and CDR2 is SVGEGT. TCRdb independently ran MiXCR on the RACE reads; one entry per CDR3 protein. Of 65,000 to 95,000 distinct CDR3 sequences listed, about 6.6% are singletons. The time point was: patch test 2, 6 weeks after DPC sensitization. Treatment: therapeutic diphenylcyclopropenone sensitization with weekly scalp DPC. Ten or more counts support this clonotype. Its antigen is not known. This receptor was taken from a woman aged 30 to 39 with alopecia areata. Some clones in this sample may be carry-over from other donors' samples. This specimen was whole blood, taken in connection with sensitization to the hapten diphenylcyclopropenone (DPC). This chain uses TRBV6-2 or TRBV6-3 with TRBJ2-1, with 9 bases identical to TRBD1. The chain's CDR3 is CASSLLPGTGTDNEQFF. The CDR3 bases are TGTGCCAGCAGTCTCCTCCCCGGGACAGGGACTGACAATGAGCAGTTCTTC.